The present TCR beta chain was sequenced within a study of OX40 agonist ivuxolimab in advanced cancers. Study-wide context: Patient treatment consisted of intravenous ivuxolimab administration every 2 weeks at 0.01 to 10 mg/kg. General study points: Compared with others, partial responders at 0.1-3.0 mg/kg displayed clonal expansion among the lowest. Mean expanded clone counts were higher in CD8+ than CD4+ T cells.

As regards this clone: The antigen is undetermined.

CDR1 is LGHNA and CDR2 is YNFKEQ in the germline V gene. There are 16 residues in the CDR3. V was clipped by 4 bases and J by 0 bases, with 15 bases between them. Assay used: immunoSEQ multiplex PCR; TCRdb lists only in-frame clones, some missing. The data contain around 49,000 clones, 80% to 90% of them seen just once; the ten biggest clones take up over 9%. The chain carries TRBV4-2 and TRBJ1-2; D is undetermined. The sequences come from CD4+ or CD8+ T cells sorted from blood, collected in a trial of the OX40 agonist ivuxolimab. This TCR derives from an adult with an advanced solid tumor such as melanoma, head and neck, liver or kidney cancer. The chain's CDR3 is CASSPRTEITNYGYTF. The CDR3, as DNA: TGTGCCAGCAGCCCGCGAACAGAAATTACTAACTATGGCTACACCTTC.